The rows below give T cell receptor beta chains drawn from one sample of a study of cytomegalovirus exposure and HLA in healthy donors. Profiled with immunoSEQ multiplex PCR; TCRdb holds only in-frame clones, not every one. The table includes 130,000 or so clones, about four fifths detected once. The specimen sequenced was PBMCs. All receptors derive from a man aged 30-40 years in good health and CMV-seronegative. The CDR3 runs from the conserved cysteine through the conserved F or W. The D gene is left open where the match is weak. Size is stated for part of the rows, as once, few or many counts, or as a class when the clone is expanded.

TRBV18	TRBJ2-2	NA	NA	CASSSGTGNTGELFF	TGTGCCAGCTCATCCGGGACTGGGAACACCGGGGAGCTGTTTTTT
TRBV4-1	TRBJ1-5	NA	NA	CASTRKYRERKTYSNQPQHF	TGCGCCAGCACCAGAAAATACCGGGAACGAAAGACCTATAGCAATCAGCCCCAGCATTTT
TRBV15	TRBJ2-7	TRBD1	NA	CATSKGGTGGYEQYF	TGTGCCACCAGCAAGGGTGGGACAGGGGGCTACGAGCAGTACTTC
TRBV9	TRBJ2-1	TRBD1	once	CASSVEQGAFNEQFF	TGTGCCAGCAGCGTAGAACAGGGGGCATTCAATGAGCAGTTCTTC
TRBV29-1	TRBJ2-1	TRBD2	NA	CSVEISGGNNEQFF	TGCAGCGTTGAAATTAGCGGGGGGAACAATGAGCAGTTCTTC
TRBV2	TRBJ2-7	NA	NA	CASSEAQWLRGGQYF	TGTGCCAGCAGTGAAGCGCAGTGGCTCAGGGGCGGGCAGTACTTC
TRBV5-4	TRBJ2-3	TRBD1	NA	CASSVDRVASTDTQYF	TGTGCCAGCAGCGTGGACAGGGTCGCTAGCACAGATACGCAGTATTTT
TRBV28	TRBJ2-7	TRBD1	once	CASSSNRGYGSYEQYF	TGTGCCAGCAGTTCCAACAGGGGCTACGGCTCCTACGAGCAGTACTTC
TRBV7-9	TRBJ2-1	TRBD1	NA	CASSQGQGARNEQFF	TGTGCCAGCAGCCAGGGACAGGGGGCTCGCAATGAGCAGTTCTTC
TRBV7-3	TRBJ2-7	TRBD1	NA	CATGDRSSYEQYF	TGTGCCACCGGGGACAGGAGCTCCTACGAGCAGTACTTC
TRBV6-1	TRBJ1-5	TRBD1	NA	CASSSGTGAGQPQHF	TGTGCCAGCAGCTCGGGGACAGGGGCCGGGCAGCCCCAGCATTTT
TRBV6-1	TRBJ2-1	TRBD2	NA	CASALAGGVDEQFF	TGTGCCAGTGCACTAGCGGGGGGGGTCGATGAGCAGTTCTTC
TRBV2	TRBJ2-5	TRBD2	NA	CASKPVRGEETQYF	TGTGCCAGCAAGCCGGTTCGGGGGGAAGAGACCCAGTACTTC
TRBV11-2	TRBJ2-1	TRBD2	NA	CASSLVSGSYNEQFF	TGTGCCAGCAGCTTAGTTAGCGGGAGTTATAATGAGCAGTTCTTC
TRBV6-6	TRBJ1-5	TRBD1	NA	CASSSAGGGNQPQHF	TGTGCCAGCAGTTCCGCAGGGGGCGGGAATCAGCCCCAGCATTTT
TRBV2	TRBJ2-7	TRBD1	NA	CASSGQGGHEQYF	TGTGCCAGCAGCGGACAGGGGGGCCACGAGCAGTACTTC
TRBV2	TRBJ1-1	NA	NA	CASSVRVGEAFF	TGTGCCAGCAGTGTTCGGGTGGGTGAAGCTTTCTTT
TRBV25-1	TRBJ2-7	TRBD1	once	CASRSGQGFEQYF	TGTGCCAGCAGGTCCGGACAGGGGTTCGAGCAGTACTTC
TRBV4-3	TRBJ1-2	NA	NA	CASSQDSRGADGYTF	TGCGCCAGCAGCCAAGATAGTCGGGGGGCGGATGGCTACACCTTC
TRBV5-1	TRBJ1-1	NA	NA	CASSFLLQGNTEAFF	TGCGCCAGCAGCTTCCTCCTACAGGGAAACACTGAAGCTTTCTTT
TRBV5-4	TRBJ1-5	NA	NA	CASSSQGNQPQHF	TGTGCCAGCAGTTCACAGGGAAATCAGCCCCAGCATTTT
TRBV14	TRBJ1-2	NA	NA	CASSRTASWGYTF	TGTGCCAGCAGCCGGACAGCCTCTTGGGGCTACACCTTC
TRBV29-1	TRBJ2-7	NA	NA	CSVAGTPTYEQYF	TGCAGCGTAGCCGGGACACCGACCTACGAGCAGTACTTC
TRBV6-1	TRBJ2-1	NA	NA	CASSPGLYNEQFF	TGTGCCAGCAGTCCCGGACTATACAATGAGCAGTTCTTC
TRBV19	TRBJ1-5	TRBD1	NA	CASSSWRGPNQPQHF	TGTGCCAGTAGTAGCTGGAGGGGGCCTAATCAGCCCCAGCATTTT
TRBV5-6	TRBJ1-2	TRBD1	NA	CASSQVGQLYGYTF	TGTGCCAGCAGCCAAGTGGGACAGCTCTATGGCTACACCTTC
TRBV4-2	TRBJ1-4	NA	NA	CASSPTAAATNEKLFF	TGTGCCAGCAGCCCTACTGCGGCAGCAACTAATGAAAAACTGTTTTTT
TRBV10-3	TRBJ2-7	NA	NA	CAISEWGGRPYEQYF	TGTGCCATCAGTGAGTGGGGGGGGCGCCCCTACGAGCAGTACTTC